A single sample is the source of the 5 T cell receptor beta chains below, sequenced in a study of T-cell memory formation after mild COVID-19. TCRdb redid the calling of the 5' RACE reads with MiXCR, one entry per CDR3 protein. The sample records about 350,000 distinct CDR3 sequences, approximately 27% being singletons. Material for sequencing was PBMCs or a T cell subset sorted from them (not recorded which). All receptors derive from an adult woman who had mild COVID-19 (a few samples of this study predate the infection). Cell type and time point are not known.

The V and J genes are TRBV7-9 and TRBJ2-5, with D tentatively TRBD2 (5 bases). Per germline, CDR1 SEHNR and CDR2 FQNEAQ (reference sequence). V was trimmed by 5 bases and J by 4 bases, leaving 20 bases between them. The CDR3 runs to 16 residues. The CDR3 sequence is CASSPLEFGERETQYF. In DNA form, the CDR3 reads TGTGCCAGCAGCCCGCTGGAGTTCGGGGAGAGAGAGACCCAGTACTTC.

This clonotype occurred a few times. J is TRBJ2-1 and V is TRBV3-1, with a tentative D call TRBD1 (5 bases). The V end lost 1 base, the J end lost 5 bases, and 9 bases lay between the germline ends. This CDR3 comprises 14 residues. The V gene's germline CDR1 is LGHDT and CDR2 YNNKEL (reference sequence). DNA of the CDR3: TGTGCCAGCAGCCAAGTTGTCAGGGACAATGAGCAGTTCTTC. Translated, it gives CASSQVVRDNEQFF.

V is TRBV7-9 and J is TRBJ2-3; D not certain. CDR1 is SEHNR and CDR2 is FQNEAQ in the germline V gene (reference sequence). Trimming shortened V by 5 bases and J by 2 bases, and 8 bases separated the two germline ends. There are 13 residues in the CDR3. CDR3 protein: CASSDKATDTQYF. The CDR3 coding sequence is TGTGCCAGCAGCGACAAGGCCACAGATACGCAGTATTTT.

The rearrangement joins TRBV20-1 to TRBJ2-7; D is perhaps TRBD2 (6 bases). CDR1 is DFQATT and CDR2 is SNEGSKA in the germline V gene (reference sequence). There are 15 residues in the CDR3. V was clipped by 0 bases and J by 0 bases, with 12 bases between them. CDR3 loop: CSARDASAHSYEQYF. In DNA, the CDR3 is TGCAGTGCTAGAGATGCTAGCGCCCACTCCTACGAGCAGTACTTC.

This clonotype was detected many times. The gene calls are TRBV12-3 or TRBV12-4 and TRBJ2-1; 8 bases map to TRBD1. This CDR3 comprises 14 residues. After removal of 6 bases from V and 6 bases from J, the junction contained 7 bases not matched to a gene. The CDR3 reads CASSLSGTGNEQFF. Written as DNA, the CDR3 is TGTGCCAGCAGCTTATCCGGGACAGGCAATGAGCAGTTCTTC.